This TCR beta chain stems from a study of identical twins. MiXCR, run by TCRdb on the 5' RACE reads, gives a single entry per CDR3 protein. The sample contains 690,000 or so distinct CDR3 sequences, around 8.6% of which appear only once. Study-level findings and limits: Analyses based on zero insertions could be partly confounded by invariant MAIT and iNKT cells.

The CDR3 contains 19 residues. Trimming cost V 5 bases and J 4 bases; bases outside gene matches: 20. Per germline, CDR1 MNHNS and CDR2 SASEGT. Points on this clonotype: Its antigen remains unknown.

These data are also associated with another study on yellow fever vaccine responses in identical twins.

The source is a woman between 18 and 29 years old in good health. Sequenced: PBMCs. V usage is TRBV6-1 and J usage is TRBJ2-1; 7 bases are a match to TRBD2. The CDR3 protein is CASSPLGRAGELLYNEQFF. CDR3 coding DNA: TGTGCCAGCAGTCCCCTGGGGAGGGCGGGAGAGCTCCTGTACAATGAGCAGTTCTTC.